The rows below give T cell receptor beta chains drawn from one sample of a study of technical replicates of blood from a few donors. TCRdb keeps only in-frame clones here, not all; method: immunoSEQ multiplex PCR. The data contain about 61,000 clones, about 97% of them seen just once; the ten biggest clones take up about 0.2%. Sample: T cells isolated from PBMCs. All receptors derive from a human donor in good health. The CDR3 runs from the conserved cysteine through the conserved F or W. D genes are given only for firm matches. Expanded clones get a size class; other rows say once, few or many, or leave the size out.

j_gene: TRBJ1-5; d_gene: -; v_gene: TRBV27; abundance: -; CDR3aa: CASSLTRSNQPQHF; CDR3nt: TGTGCCAGCAGTTTGACAAGGAGCAATCAGCCCCAGCATTTT
j_gene: TRBJ2-2; d_gene: TRBD2; v_gene: TRBV7-9; abundance: -; CDR3aa: CASSLGLAGNTGELFF; CDR3nt: TGTGCCAGCAGCTTGGGGCTAGCGGGAAACACCGGGGAGCTGTTTTTT
j_gene: TRBJ1-5; d_gene: -; v_gene: TRBV6-5; abundance: -; CDR3aa: CASRPQGMSNQPQHF; CDR3nt: TGTGCCAGCAGGCCACAGGGTATGAGCAATCAGCCCCAGCATTTT
j_gene: TRBJ1-2; d_gene: -; v_gene: TRBV7-9; abundance: -; CDR3aa: CASSLSGSNYGYTF; CDR3nt: TGTGCCAGCAGCTTATCTGGCAGTAACTATGGCTACACCTTC
j_gene: TRBJ2-3; d_gene: TRBD2; v_gene: TRBV4-1; abundance: -; CDR3aa: CASSLSLSGRRDTQYF; CDR3nt: TGCGCCAGCAGCCTTTCCCTTAGCGGGAGACGGGATACGCAGTATTTT
j_gene: TRBJ2-7; d_gene: -; v_gene: TRBV18; abundance: once; CDR3aa: CASSPVEGSSYEQYF; CDR3nt: TGTGCCAGCTCACCCGTAGAGGGAAGCTCCTACGAGCAGTACTTC
j_gene: TRBJ2-5; d_gene: TRBD1; v_gene: TRBV27; abundance: -; CDR3aa: CASRGTGVGGETQYF; CDR3nt: TGTGCCAGCAGGGGGACAGGGGTTGGAGGGGAGACCCAGTACTTC
j_gene: TRBJ1-2; d_gene: -; v_gene: TRBV5-1; abundance: -; CDR3aa: CASKTGANYGYTF; CDR3nt: TGCGCCAGCAAGACAGGAGCTAACTATGGCTACACCTTC
j_gene: TRBJ2-2; d_gene: -; v_gene: TRBV9; abundance: -; CDR3aa: CASSVEGGINTGELFF; CDR3nt: TGTGCCAGCAGCGTCGAGGGTGGAATTAACACCGGGGAGCTGTTTTTT
j_gene: TRBJ1-4; d_gene: TRBD1; v_gene: TRBV5-4; abundance: once; CDR3aa: CASSPGGRATNEKLFF; CDR3nt: TGTGCCAGCAGCCCAGGGGGGAGAGCAACTAATGAAAAACTGTTTTTT
j_gene: TRBJ1-4; d_gene: TRBD1; v_gene: TRBV5-1; abundance: -; CDR3aa: CASSHSGTDNEKLFF; CDR3nt: TGCGCCAGCAGCCACTCCGGGACAGACAATGAAAAACTGTTTTTT
j_gene: TRBJ2-5; d_gene: -; v_gene: TRBV30; abundance: -; CDR3aa: CAWSVRGGAETQYF; CDR3nt: TGTGCCTGGAGTGTAAGGGGGGGGGCAGAGACCCAGTACTTC
j_gene: TRBJ1-5; d_gene: TRBD1; v_gene: TRBV15; abundance: -; CDR3aa: CATRPRGRDQPQHF; CDR3nt: TGTGCCACCAGGCCCAGGGGGCGGGATCAGCCCCAGCATTTT
j_gene: TRBJ2-3; d_gene: -; v_gene: TRBV28; abundance: -; CDR3aa: CASSLNQVASTDTQYF; CDR3nt: TGTGCCAGCAGTTTAAATCAGGTCGCCAGCACAGATACGCAGTATTTT
j_gene: TRBJ1-1; d_gene: -; v_gene: TRBV19; abundance: once; CDR3aa: CASSDRLNTEAFF; CDR3nt: TGTGCCAGTAGTGACAGATTGAACACTGAAGCTTTCTTT
j_gene: TRBJ2-5; d_gene: TRBD2; v_gene: TRBV6-1; abundance: -; CDR3aa: CASSTGTSGKETQYF; CDR3nt: TGTGCCAGCAGTACCGGGACTAGCGGTAAAGAGACCCAGTACTTC
j_gene: TRBJ2-7; d_gene: -; v_gene: TRBV7-9; abundance: -; CDR3aa: CASSLSGLSSYEQYF; CDR3nt: TGTGCCAGCAGCCTATCCGGACTGAGCTCCTACGAGCAGTACTTC
j_gene: TRBJ2-7; d_gene: -; v_gene: TRBV12-5; abundance: -; CDR3aa: CASGRGQYEQYF; CDR3nt: TGTGCTAGTGGTCGTGGACAGTACGAGCAGTACTTC
j_gene: TRBJ1-2; d_gene: -; v_gene: TRBV18; abundance: -; CDR3aa: CASSPNPTVDYGYTF; CDR3nt: TGTGCCAGCTCACCAAATCCGACTGTGGACTATGGCTACACCTTC
j_gene: TRBJ2-3; d_gene: TRBD2; v_gene: TRBV12-5; abundance: -; CDR3aa: CASGLGTILAGVTDTQYF; CDR3nt: TGTGCTAGTGGTTTGGGCACAATACTAGCGGGAGTCACAGATACGCAGTATTTT
j_gene: TRBJ2-1; d_gene: TRBD2; v_gene: TRBV9; abundance: once; CDR3aa: CASSVATTATTAGDYNEQFF; CDR3nt: TGTGCCAGCAGCGTAGCTACTACCGCCACTACGGCGGGGGACTACAATGAGCAGTTCTTC
j_gene: TRBJ2-7; d_gene: -; v_gene: TRBV28; abundance: -; CDR3aa: CASSFVWEGAYEQYF; CDR3nt: TGTGCCAGCAGTTTCGTATGGGAGGGGGCCTACGAGCAGTACTTC
j_gene: TRBJ2-5; d_gene: TRBD1; v_gene: TRBV13; abundance: -; CDR3aa: CASSSPGQGFQETQYF; CDR3nt: TGTGCCAGCAGCTCCCCGGGACAGGGCTTCCAAGAGACCCAGTACTTC
j_gene: TRBJ1-1; d_gene: TRBD1; v_gene: TRBV29-1; abundance: -; CDR3aa: CSVEQGLNTEAFF; CDR3nt: TGCAGCGTGGAACAGGGGTTGAACACTGAAGCTTTCTTT
j_gene: TRBJ2-5; d_gene: TRBD1; v_gene: TRBV5-1; abundance: -; CDR3aa: CASSLGQVDSTQYF; CDR3nt: TGCGCCAGCAGCCTGGGACAGGTAGACTCGACCCAGTACTTC
j_gene: TRBJ1-3; d_gene: -; v_gene: TRBV11-2; abundance: -; CDR3aa: CASSGLEGPSGNTIYF; CDR3nt: TGTGCCAGCAGCGGATTGGAGGGCCCCTCTGGAAACACCATATATTTT
j_gene: TRBJ2-7; d_gene: -; v_gene: TRBV7-9; abundance: -; CDR3aa: CASSLVRQGSSDEQYF; CDR3nt: TGTGCCAGCAGCTTAGTTAGGCAGGGGAGTAGCGACGAGCAGTACTTC
j_gene: TRBJ2-7; d_gene: -; v_gene: TRBV18; abundance: -; CDR3aa: CASSPNTGTYEQYF; CDR3nt: TGTGCCAGCTCACCTAACACAGGGACCTACGAGCAGTACTTC
j_gene: TRBJ2-7; d_gene: -; v_gene: TRBV5-1; abundance: -; CDR3aa: CASRPQYPSYEQYF; CDR3nt: TGCGCCAGCAGACCACAATACCCCTCCTACGAGCAGTACTTC
j_gene: TRBJ2-7; d_gene: -; v_gene: TRBV6-1; abundance: -; CDR3aa: CASSEGTTYEQYF; CDR3nt: TGTGCCAGCAGTGAAGGGACAACCTACGAGCAGTACTTC
j_gene: TRBJ2-6; d_gene: TRBD1; v_gene: TRBV6-4; abundance: -; CDR3aa: CASRAIGTEKSGANVLTF; CDR3nt: TGTGCCAGCAGGGCCATCGGGACAGAAAAGTCTGGGGCCAACGTCCTGACTTTC
j_gene: TRBJ1-2; d_gene: -; v_gene: TRBV29-1; abundance: -; CDR3aa: CSVGMGTLDGYTF; CDR3nt: TGCAGCGTGGGTATGGGGACATTAGATGGCTACACCTTC
j_gene: TRBJ1-1; d_gene: -; v_gene: TRBV29-1; abundance: -; CDR3aa: CSAGGGGGYTEAFF; CDR3nt: TGCAGCGCTGGCGGGGGGGGAGGCTACACTGAAGCTTTCTTT
j_gene: TRBJ1-1; d_gene: -; v_gene: TRBV5-1; abundance: -; CDR3aa: CASSLGPGTPKDTEAFF; CDR3nt: TGCGCCAGCAGCTTGGGTCCTGGGACACCTAAGGACACTGAAGCTTTCTTT
j_gene: TRBJ2-7; d_gene: TRBD2; v_gene: TRBV11-1; abundance: -; CDR3aa: CASSLLSGRRYEQYF; CDR3nt: TGTGCCAGCAGCTTACTCAGCGGGAGGAGGTACGAGCAGTACTTC
j_gene: TRBJ1-2; d_gene: -; v_gene: TRBV13; abundance: -; CDR3aa: CASSLPGVDYGYTF; CDR3nt: TGTGCCAGCAGCTTGCCGGGGGTGGACTATGGCTACACCTTC
j_gene: TRBJ1-1; d_gene: -; v_gene: TRBV6-6; abundance: -; CDR3aa: CASTEGGSTEAFF; CDR3nt: TGTGCCAGCACCGAAGGGGGTTCCACTGAAGCTTTCTTT
j_gene: TRBJ1-1; d_gene: TRBD1; v_gene: TRBV6-5; abundance: -; CDR3aa: CASSYISGTGAFF; CDR3nt: TGTGCCAGCAGTTACATCTCCGGGACAGGGGCTTTCTTT
j_gene: TRBJ2-3; d_gene: -; v_gene: TRBV6-1; abundance: -; CDR3aa: CASSSRETDTQYF; CDR3nt: TGTGCCAGCAGTTCTCGGGAGACAGATACGCAGTATTTT
j_gene: TRBJ1-1; d_gene: -; v_gene: TRBV2; abundance: -; CDR3aa: CASSGPTGNTEAFF; CDR3nt: TGTGCCAGCAGCGGGCCGACAGGGAACACTGAAGCTTTCTTT
j_gene: TRBJ1-5; d_gene: -; v_gene: TRBV2; abundance: -; CDR3aa: CASSVEVGGRQPQHF; CDR3nt: TGTGCCAGCAGTGTAGAGGTTGGGGGGAGACAGCCCCAGCATTTT
j_gene: TRBJ2-1; d_gene: TRBD2; v_gene: TRBV27; abundance: -; CDR3aa: CASSSAGWPSYNEQFF; CDR3nt: TGTGCCAGCAGTTCAGCGGGGTGGCCCTCCTACAATGAGCAGTTCTTC
j_gene: TRBJ2-1; d_gene: -; v_gene: TRBV6-5; abundance: once; CDR3aa: CASSYFLGPYGQFF; CDR3nt: TGTGCCAGCAGTTACTTTCTTGGGCCATATGGGCAGTTCTTC
j_gene: TRBJ1-1; d_gene: TRBD1; v_gene: TRBV4-1; abundance: -; CDR3aa: CASSLDRWGTGATENTEAFF; CDR3nt: TGCGCCAGCAGCTTGGACAGGTGGGGGACAGGGGCGACCGAGAACACTGAAGCTTTCTTT
j_gene: TRBJ2-5; d_gene: TRBD1; v_gene: TRBV27; abundance: -; CDR3aa: CASSHHPRQTGGIGETQYF; CDR3nt: TGTGCCAGCAGTCATCATCCGCGTCAGACAGGGGGAATCGGTGAGACCCAGTACTTC
j_gene: TRBJ2-5; d_gene: -; v_gene: TRBV18; abundance: -; CDR3aa: CASSPQGETQYF; CDR3nt: TGTGCCAGCTCACCCCAGGGCGAGACCCAGTACTTC
j_gene: TRBJ1-1; d_gene: -; v_gene: TRBV28; abundance: -; CDR3aa: CASSFWQMNTEAFF; CDR3nt: TGTGCCAGCAGTTTTTGGCAGATGAACACTGAAGCTTTCTTT
j_gene: TRBJ1-2; d_gene: -; v_gene: TRBV6-1; abundance: once; CDR3aa: CASSVGPTLTNYGYTF; CDR3nt: TGTGCCAGCAGTGTCGGCCCGACATTGACGAACTATGGCTACACCTTC
j_gene: TRBJ2-7; d_gene: -; v_gene: TRBV5-6; abundance: -; CDR3aa: CASSPWGVYEQYF; CDR3nt: TGTGCCAGCAGCCCATGGGGGGTCTACGAGCAGTACTTC
j_gene: TRBJ2-7; d_gene: TRBD1; v_gene: TRBV6-5; abundance: -; CDR3aa: CASALTGIHEQYF; CDR3nt: TGTGCCAGCGCCTTGACAGGGATCCACGAGCAGTACTTC
j_gene: TRBJ1-1; d_gene: -; v_gene: TRBV29-1; abundance: -; CDR3aa: CSGAPLNTEAFF; CDR3nt: TGCAGCGGGGCACCCCTCAACACTGAAGCTTTCTTT
j_gene: TRBJ2-4; d_gene: -; v_gene: TRBV7-5; abundance: once; CDR3aa: CVRSPSRVGKNIQYF; CDR3nt: TGTGTCAGAAGCCCGTCGAGGGTTGGCAAAAACATTCAGTACTTC
j_gene: TRBJ1-3; d_gene: -; v_gene: TRBV29-1; abundance: -; CDR3aa: CSVAYPSGNTIYF; CDR3nt: TGCAGCGTTGCGTATCCCTCTGGAAACACCATATATTTT
j_gene: TRBJ1-1; d_gene: TRBD1; v_gene: TRBV28; abundance: -; CDR3aa: CASSLAQGAGSTEAFF; CDR3nt: TGTGCCAGCAGTTTAGCACAGGGGGCTGGGAGCACTGAAGCTTTCTTT
j_gene: TRBJ2-6; d_gene: TRBD2; v_gene: TRBV5-1; abundance: -; CDR3aa: CASSPGGAGANVLTF; CDR3nt: TGCGCCAGCAGCCCCGGGGGGGCTGGGGCCAACGTCCTGACTTTC
j_gene: TRBJ2-3; d_gene: TRBD1; v_gene: TRBV10-1; abundance: -; CDR3aa: CASAGQAPTDTQYF; CDR3nt: TGCGCCAGCGCAGGACAGGCTCCCACAGATACGCAGTATTTT
j_gene: TRBJ2-7; d_gene: -; v_gene: TRBV4-2; abundance: -; CDR3aa: CASSQDRFRDEQYF; CDR3nt: TGTGCCAGCAGCCAAGATAGGTTCCGGGACGAGCAGTACTTC